The TCR beta chain under discussion was sequenced for a study of sequential checkpoint blockade in melanoma. The treatment here: randomized to nivolumab then ipilimumab (arm A) or the reverse (arm B). The V gene's germline CDR1 is LNHDA and CDR2 SQIVND (reference sequence). The CDR3 runs 15 residues. V lost 4 bases and J 3 bases, leaving 16 bases between the germline ends. Some clones are missing from TCRdb's copy, which holds only in-frame ones; the method was immunoSEQ multiplex PCR. This repertoire shows fewer than 4,500 clones, 15% to 20% found once; its top ten account for roughly 15%. This clone was seen more than once but under ten times.

This chain links TRBV19 with TRBJ2-7; TRBD1 might be the D (5 bases). The sample in question was tumor tissue (inferred from file names), obtained from a patient given nivolumab and ipilimumab in sequence. This TCR was sampled from a human donor with melanoma. In nucleotides, the CDR3 is TGTGCCAGTAGTAGGTCCCAGGGCCTCCTCTACGAGCAGTACTTC. Translating it yields CASSRSQGLLYEQYF.